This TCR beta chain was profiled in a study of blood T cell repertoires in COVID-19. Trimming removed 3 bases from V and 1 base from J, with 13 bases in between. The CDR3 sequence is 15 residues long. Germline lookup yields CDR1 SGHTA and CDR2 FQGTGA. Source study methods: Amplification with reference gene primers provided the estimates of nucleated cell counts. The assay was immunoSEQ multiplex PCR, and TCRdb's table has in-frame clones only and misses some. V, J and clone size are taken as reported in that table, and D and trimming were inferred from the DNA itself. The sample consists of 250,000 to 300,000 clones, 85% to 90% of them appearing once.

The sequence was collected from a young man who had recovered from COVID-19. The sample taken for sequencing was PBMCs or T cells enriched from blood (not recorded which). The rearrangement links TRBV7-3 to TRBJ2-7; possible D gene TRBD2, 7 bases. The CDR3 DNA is TGTGCCAGCAGCTTCGGGGCGGGGGCGTCCTACGAGCAGTACTTC. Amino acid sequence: CASSFGAGASYEQYF.